This TCR beta chain was found in a study of T-cell memory formation after mild COVID-19. Study-level points and caveats: Pre-infection memory held some responding clones, suggesting pre-existing cross-reactive T cells responded. CD4+ clones that contracted lay mainly in CM and EM; CD8+ ones lay in EMRA. Whether second-wave clones peaking at day 37 were SARS-CoV-2 specific went unconfirmed.

This clonotype was counted a few times. No antigen is known for it. TCRdb recomputed calls from the 5' RACE reads with MiXCR, one row per CDR3 protein. The sample has about 390,000 distinct CDR3 sequences, 16% seen once; the top ten hold around a fifth. CDR1 and CDR2 (germline): SGHRS, YFSETQ. The V gene lost 3 bases and the J gene lost 1 base, with 10 bases spanning the gap. CDR3 size: 14 residues. Sequencing was carried out using PBMCs or a T cell subset sorted from them (not recorded which). The chain is built from TRBV5-1 and TRBJ1-1; a possible D gene is TRBD1 (5 bases). The receptor comes from a man younger than 35 who had mild COVID-19 (a few samples of this study predate the infection). Cell type and time point are not known. CDR3 coding DNA: TGCGCCAGCAGCTCCCCGGGGCGGAACACTGAAGCTTTCTTT. This codes for CASSSPGRNTEAFF.